A single TCR beta chain is shown here with its context. The CDR3 spans 14 residues. The V gene's germline CDR1 is LNHDA and CDR2 SQIVND (reference sequence). Trimming took off 3 bases at V and 1 base at J, with 9 bases between the two ends. This entry belongs to a study of blood T cell repertoires in COVID-19. About the research overall: Samples taken during acute and convalescent COVID-19 were collected in the United States, Italy and Spain. PBMCs, B-cell-depleted T cells, or T cells were the source of the cDNA or gDNA that made up the material.

As handled by the study authors: Researchers report that nucleated cell counts were estimated from reference gene primer amplification. The protocol was immunoSEQ multiplex PCR, while the TCRdb copy is restricted to in-frame clones and leaves out a portion. V, J and clone size are those of that table, while D and trimming were read from the DNA. Among more than 45,000 clones listed, roughly 90% were seen once. The sample consisted of peripheral blood. This chain joins TRBV19 and TRBJ1-1; possible D gene TRBD1, 5 bases. The sequence was collected from a human donor in a cohort sampled during active COVID-19. The CDR3 loop is CASSIRAGNTEAFF. For the CDR3, the DNA is TGTGCCAGTAGTATCAGGGCCGGGAACACTGAAGCTTTCTTT.